This is a list of T cell receptor beta chains from one sample in a study of memory CD4+ T cells and cytomegalovirus serostatus. The data were produced by immunoSEQ multiplex PCR, yet TCRdb's version contains in-frame clones alone and is incomplete. The table lists 55,000 to 65,000 clones, about four fifths of them singletons. The sample comprised memory CD4+ T cells from blood. These receptors were taken from an adult in good health and CMV-seronegative. Each CDR3 is given with its conserved first and last residue. The order of the fields is clone size, D gene, J gene, V gene, CDR3 DNA, CDR3 protein. D genes are given only for firm matches. Expanded clones get a size class; other rows say once, few or many, or leave the size out.

clone size: NA; D gene: NA; J gene: TRBJ2-7; V gene: TRBV2; CDR3 DNA: TGTGCCAGCAAGTCGTCCGGGGCGGGCGAGCAGTACTTC; CDR3 protein: CASKSSGAGEQYF
clone size: NA; D gene: NA; J gene: TRBJ1-5; V gene: TRBV2; CDR3 DNA: TGTGCCAGCAGTGCCTCCTGGGTGAATCAGCCCCAGCATTTT; CDR3 protein: CASSASWVNQPQHF
clone size: NA; D gene: NA; J gene: TRBJ1-5; V gene: TRBV30; CDR3 DNA: TGTGCCTGGGGGAGGGACAGCAATCAGCCCCAGCATTTT; CDR3 protein: CAWGRDSNQPQHF
clone size: NA; D gene: NA; J gene: TRBJ2-1; V gene: TRBV5-1; CDR3 DNA: TGCGCCAGCAGCTTGGACCCAGCAGCCAACAATGAGCAGTTCTTC; CDR3 protein: CASSLDPAANNEQFF
clone size: NA; D gene: TRBD1; J gene: TRBJ2-5; V gene: TRBV27; CDR3 DNA: TGTGCCAGCAGTACCCGGACAGGGGTGTACCAAGAGACCCAGTACTTC; CDR3 protein: CASSTRTGVYQETQYF
clone size: NA; D gene: NA; J gene: TRBJ1-1; V gene: TRBV28; CDR3 DNA: TGTGCCAGCCGGGGGCCCCCGCACGGAAAGAACACTGAAGCTTTCTTT; CDR3 protein: CASRGPPHGKNTEAFF
clone size: once; D gene: NA; J gene: TRBJ2-5; V gene: TRBV13; CDR3 DNA: TGTGCCAGCAGCTTGATCAAGGAGACCCAGTACTTC; CDR3 protein: CASSLIKETQYF
clone size: NA; D gene: NA; J gene: TRBJ2-3; V gene: TRBV6-5; CDR3 DNA: TGTGCCAGCAGTTCAACAGGGCTAGGGACAGATACGCAGTATTTT; CDR3 protein: CASSSTGLGTDTQYF
clone size: NA; D gene: NA; J gene: TRBJ2-7; V gene: TRBV28; CDR3 DNA: TGTGCCAGCAGTTCCTCCCCTCGGGAGCAGTACTTC; CDR3 protein: CASSSSPREQYF
clone size: NA; D gene: TRBD1; J gene: TRBJ1-1; V gene: TRBV7-2; CDR3 DNA: TGTGCCAGCAGCTTAGGTGGGACAGGGGGTATGTCTGAAGCTTTCTTT; CDR3 protein: CASSLGGTGGMSEAFF
clone size: NA; D gene: TRBD1; J gene: TRBJ1-5; V gene: TRBV11-3; CDR3 DNA: TGTGCCAGACACTCCCAGGGACAGATTTATAGCAATCAGCCCCAGCATTTT; CDR3 protein: CARHSQGQIYSNQPQHF
clone size: NA; D gene: TRBD1; J gene: TRBJ2-3; V gene: TRBV2; CDR3 DNA: TGTGCCAGCATTCCGACGACAGGGGGCTTAACAGATACGCAGTATTTT; CDR3 protein: CASIPTTGGLTDTQYF
clone size: NA; D gene: TRBD1; J gene: TRBJ2-3; V gene: TRBV7-8; CDR3 DNA: TGTGCCAGCAGCTCCTCCAGGACAGGGGGCTTTGCAGATACGCAGTATTTT; CDR3 protein: CASSSSRTGGFADTQYF
clone size: NA; D gene: NA; J gene: TRBJ2-5; V gene: TRBV2; CDR3 DNA: TGTGCCAGCAGTGAACAAGGGGGACCCCAAGAGACCCAGTACTTC; CDR3 protein: CASSEQGGPQETQYF
clone size: NA; D gene: TRBD1; J gene: TRBJ1-2; V gene: TRBV5-1; CDR3 DNA: TGCGCCAGCACTGACAGGGACGGTAACTATGGCTACACCTTC; CDR3 protein: CASTDRDGNYGYTF
clone size: NA; D gene: TRBD1; J gene: TRBJ1-2; V gene: TRBV7-2; CDR3 DNA: TGTGCCAGCAAGTCCGGGGGACAGAACTATGGCTACACCTTC; CDR3 protein: CASKSGGQNYGYTF
clone size: NA; D gene: TRBD1; J gene: TRBJ2-6; V gene: TRBV28; CDR3 DNA: TGTGCCAGCAAAATCCGGGACAGGGGGCGAGGGGCCAACGTCCTGACTTTC; CDR3 protein: CASKIRDRGRGANVLTF
clone size: NA; D gene: TRBD1; J gene: TRBJ2-7; V gene: TRBV28; CDR3 DNA: TGTGCCAGCAGTTTACTCGCCGGACAGGGGACCTACGAGCAGTACTTC; CDR3 protein: CASSLLAGQGTYEQYF
clone size: NA; D gene: TRBD2; J gene: TRBJ2-2; V gene: TRBV5-1; CDR3 DNA: TGCGCCAGCAGCTCTTCCCTGACTAGCGGGGCTATCGGGGAGCTGTTTTTT; CDR3 protein: CASSSSLTSGAIGELFF